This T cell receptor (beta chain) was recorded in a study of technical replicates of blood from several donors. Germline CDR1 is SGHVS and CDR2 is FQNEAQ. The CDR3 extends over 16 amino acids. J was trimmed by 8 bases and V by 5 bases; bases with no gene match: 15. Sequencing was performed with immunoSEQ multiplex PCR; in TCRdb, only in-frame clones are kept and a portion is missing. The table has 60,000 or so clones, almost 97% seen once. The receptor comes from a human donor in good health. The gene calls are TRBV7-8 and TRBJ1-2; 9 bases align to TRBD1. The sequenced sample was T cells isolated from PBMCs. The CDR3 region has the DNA TGTGCCAGCAGCAAGACGTACGGGACAGGGAAGGGGGGCTACACCTTC. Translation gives CASSKTYGTGKGGYTF.